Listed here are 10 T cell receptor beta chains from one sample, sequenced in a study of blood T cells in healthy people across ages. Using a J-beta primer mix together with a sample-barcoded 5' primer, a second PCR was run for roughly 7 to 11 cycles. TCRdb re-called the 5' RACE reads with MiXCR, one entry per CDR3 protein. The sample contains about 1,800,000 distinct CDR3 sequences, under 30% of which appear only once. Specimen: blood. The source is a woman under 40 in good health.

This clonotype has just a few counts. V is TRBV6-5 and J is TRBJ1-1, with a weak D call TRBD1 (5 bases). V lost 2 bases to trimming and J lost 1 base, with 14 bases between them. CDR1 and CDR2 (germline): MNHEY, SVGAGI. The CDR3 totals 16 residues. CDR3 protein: CASSYKGRGRNTEAFF. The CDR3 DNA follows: TGTGCCAGCAGTTACAAGGGGCGGGGGAGGAACACTGAAGCTTTCTTT.

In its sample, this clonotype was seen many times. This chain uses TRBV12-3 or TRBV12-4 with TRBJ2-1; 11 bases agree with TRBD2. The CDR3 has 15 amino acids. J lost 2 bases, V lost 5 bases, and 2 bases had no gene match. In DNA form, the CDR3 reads TGTGCCAGCAGTGCACTAGCGGGGGCCTACAATGAGCAGTTCTTC. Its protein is CASSALAGAYNEQFF.

CDR3 region: CASRQPDRLGFYTAFF. For the CDR3, the DNA is TGTGCCAGCAGACAACCGGACAGGCTCGGCTTCTATACAGCTTTCTTT. The chain recombines TRBV28 with TRBJ1-1, with TRBD1 matching 7 bases. The V and J ends lost 6 bases and 10 bases, in that order; junction bases with no gene match: 20. This CDR3 contains 16 residues. Germline lookup yields CDR1 MDHEN and CDR2 SYDVKM.

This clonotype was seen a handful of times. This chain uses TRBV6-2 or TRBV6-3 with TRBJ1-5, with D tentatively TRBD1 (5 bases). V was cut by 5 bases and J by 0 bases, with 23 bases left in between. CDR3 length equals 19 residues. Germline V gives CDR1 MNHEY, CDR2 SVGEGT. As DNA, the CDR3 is TGTGCCAGCAGTCACCTTCCGGGACGTAGGAGTTATAGCAATCAGCCCCAGCATTTT. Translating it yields CASSHLPGRRSYSNQPQHF.

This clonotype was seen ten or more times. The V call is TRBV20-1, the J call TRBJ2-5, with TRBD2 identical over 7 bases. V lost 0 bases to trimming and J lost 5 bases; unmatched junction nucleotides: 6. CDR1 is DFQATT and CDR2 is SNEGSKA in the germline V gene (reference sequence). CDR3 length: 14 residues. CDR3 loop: CSARDLGRVETQYF. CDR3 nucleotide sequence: TGCAGTGCTAGAGATCTGGGGAGGGTGGAGACCCAGTACTTC.

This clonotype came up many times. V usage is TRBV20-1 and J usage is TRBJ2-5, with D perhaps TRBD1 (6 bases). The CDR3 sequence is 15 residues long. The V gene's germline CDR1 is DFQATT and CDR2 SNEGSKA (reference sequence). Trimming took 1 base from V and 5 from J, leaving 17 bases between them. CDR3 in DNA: TGCAGTGCTAGAGCAATCCAGGGGTATGGGGAGACCCAGTACTTC. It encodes CSARAIQGYGETQYF.

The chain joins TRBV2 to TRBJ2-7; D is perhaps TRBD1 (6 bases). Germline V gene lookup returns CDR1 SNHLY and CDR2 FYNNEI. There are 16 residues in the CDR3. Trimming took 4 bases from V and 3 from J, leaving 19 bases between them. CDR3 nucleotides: TGTGCCAGCAGTGGTGAGACCCAGGGGCGTCTCTACGAGCAGTACTTC. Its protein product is CASSGETQGRLYEQYF.

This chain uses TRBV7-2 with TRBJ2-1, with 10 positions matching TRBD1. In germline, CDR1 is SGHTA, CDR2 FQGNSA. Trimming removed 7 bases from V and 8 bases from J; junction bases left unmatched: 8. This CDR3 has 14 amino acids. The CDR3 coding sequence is TGTGCCAGCATGGGGGACAGGGGACTCCATGAGCAGTTCTTC. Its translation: CASMGDRGLHEQFF.

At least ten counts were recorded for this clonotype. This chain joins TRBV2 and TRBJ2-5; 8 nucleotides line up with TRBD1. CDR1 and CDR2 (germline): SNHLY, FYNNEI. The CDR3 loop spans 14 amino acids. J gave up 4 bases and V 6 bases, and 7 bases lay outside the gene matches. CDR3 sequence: CASRGTGAGETQYF. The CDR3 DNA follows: TGTGCCAGCAGAGGGACAGGAGCTGGAGAGACCCAGTACTTC.

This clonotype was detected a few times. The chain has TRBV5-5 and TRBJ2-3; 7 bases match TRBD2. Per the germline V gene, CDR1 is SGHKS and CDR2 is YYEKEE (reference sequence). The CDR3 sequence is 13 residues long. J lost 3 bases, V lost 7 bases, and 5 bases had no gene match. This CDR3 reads CASQAGRTDTQYF. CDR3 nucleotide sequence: TGTGCCAGCCAGGCCGGGAGGACAGATACGCAGTATTTT.